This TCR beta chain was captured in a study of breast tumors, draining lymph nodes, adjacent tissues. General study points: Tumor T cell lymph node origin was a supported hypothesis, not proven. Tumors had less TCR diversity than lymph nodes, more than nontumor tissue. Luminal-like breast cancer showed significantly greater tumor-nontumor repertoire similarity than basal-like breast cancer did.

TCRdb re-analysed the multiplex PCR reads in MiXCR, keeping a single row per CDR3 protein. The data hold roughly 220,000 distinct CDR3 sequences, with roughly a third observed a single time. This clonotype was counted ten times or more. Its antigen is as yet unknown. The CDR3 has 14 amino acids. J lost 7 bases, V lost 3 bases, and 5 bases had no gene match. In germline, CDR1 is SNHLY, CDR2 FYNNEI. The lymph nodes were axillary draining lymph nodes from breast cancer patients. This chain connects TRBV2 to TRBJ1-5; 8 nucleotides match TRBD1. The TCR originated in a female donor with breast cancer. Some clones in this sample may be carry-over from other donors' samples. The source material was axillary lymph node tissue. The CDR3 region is CASSDETGAQPQHF. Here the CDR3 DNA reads TGTGCCAGCAGTGATGAGACAGGGGCACAGCCCCAGCATTTT.